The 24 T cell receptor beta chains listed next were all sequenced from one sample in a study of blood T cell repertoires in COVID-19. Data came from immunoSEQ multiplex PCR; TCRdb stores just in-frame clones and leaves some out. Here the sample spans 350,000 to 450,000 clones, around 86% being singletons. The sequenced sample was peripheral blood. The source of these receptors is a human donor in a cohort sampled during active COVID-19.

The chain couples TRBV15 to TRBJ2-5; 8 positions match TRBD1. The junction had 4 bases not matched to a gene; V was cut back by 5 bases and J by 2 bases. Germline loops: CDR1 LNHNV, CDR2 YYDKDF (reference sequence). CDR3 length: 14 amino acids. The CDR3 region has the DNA TGTGCCACCAGCCTAGACAGGGGTCAAGAGACCCAGTACTTC. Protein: CATSLDRGQETQYF.

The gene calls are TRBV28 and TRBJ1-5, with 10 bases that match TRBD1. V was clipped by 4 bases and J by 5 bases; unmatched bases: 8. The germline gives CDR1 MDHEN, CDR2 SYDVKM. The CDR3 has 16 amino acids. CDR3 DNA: TGTGCCAGCAGTTCCCACGGGACAGGGGTTGATCAGCCCCAGCATTTT. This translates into CASSSHGTGVDQPQHF. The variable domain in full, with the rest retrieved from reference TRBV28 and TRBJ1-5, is DVKVTQSSRYLVKRTGEKVFLECVQDMDHENMFWYRQDPGLGLRLIYFSYDVKMKEKGDIPEGYSVSREKKERFSLILESASTNQTSMYLCASSSHGTGVDQPQHFGDGTRLSIL.

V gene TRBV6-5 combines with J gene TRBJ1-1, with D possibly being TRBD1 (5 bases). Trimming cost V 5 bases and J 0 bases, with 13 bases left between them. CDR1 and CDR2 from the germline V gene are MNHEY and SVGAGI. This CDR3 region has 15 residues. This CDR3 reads CASSQPGGMNTEAFF. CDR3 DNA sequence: TGTGCCAGCAGTCAGCCCGGGGGAATGAACACTGAAGCTTTCTTT.

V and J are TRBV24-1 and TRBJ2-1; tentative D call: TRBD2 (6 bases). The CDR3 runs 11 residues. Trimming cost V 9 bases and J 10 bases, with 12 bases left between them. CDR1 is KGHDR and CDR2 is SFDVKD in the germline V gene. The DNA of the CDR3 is TGTGCCACCGGGGCGGGGCACGAGCAGTTCTTC. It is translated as CATGAGHEQFF.

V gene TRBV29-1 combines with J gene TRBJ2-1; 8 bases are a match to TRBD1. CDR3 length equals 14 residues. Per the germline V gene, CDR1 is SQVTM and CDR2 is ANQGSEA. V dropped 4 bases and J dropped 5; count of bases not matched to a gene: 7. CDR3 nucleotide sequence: TGCAGCGTTGTAGGGGACAGGAGTAACAATGAGCAGTTCTTC. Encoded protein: CSVVGDRSNNEQFF.

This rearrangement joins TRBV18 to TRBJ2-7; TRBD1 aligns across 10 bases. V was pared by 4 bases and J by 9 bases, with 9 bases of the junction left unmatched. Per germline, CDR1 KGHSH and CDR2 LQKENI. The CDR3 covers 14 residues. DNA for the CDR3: TGTGCCAGCTCACGTGGGACAGGGGATGGCGGGCAGTACTTC. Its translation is CASSRGTGDGGQYF.

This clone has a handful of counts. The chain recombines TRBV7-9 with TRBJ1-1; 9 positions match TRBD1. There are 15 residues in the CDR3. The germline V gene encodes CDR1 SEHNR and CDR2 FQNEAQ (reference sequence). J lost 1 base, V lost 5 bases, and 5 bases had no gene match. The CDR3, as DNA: TGTGCCAGCAGCAGTCCGGGACAGGGGAACACTGAAGCTTTCTTT. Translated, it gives CASSSPGQGNTEAFF.

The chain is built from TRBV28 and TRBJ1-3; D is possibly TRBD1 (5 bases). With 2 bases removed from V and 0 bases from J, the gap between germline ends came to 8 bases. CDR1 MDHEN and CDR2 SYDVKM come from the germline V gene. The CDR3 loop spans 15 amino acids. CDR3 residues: CASSLIGVSGNTIYF. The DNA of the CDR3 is TGTGCCAGCAGTTTAATAGGGGTCTCTGGAAACACCATATATTTT.

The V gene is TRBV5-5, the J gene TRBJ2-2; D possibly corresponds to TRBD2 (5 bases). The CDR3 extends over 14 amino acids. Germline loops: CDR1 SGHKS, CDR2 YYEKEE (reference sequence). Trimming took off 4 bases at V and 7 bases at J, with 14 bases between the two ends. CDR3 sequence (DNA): TGTGCCAGCAGCCCCATGAGGGTTAACGGGGAGCTGTTTTTT. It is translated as CASSPMRVNGELFF.

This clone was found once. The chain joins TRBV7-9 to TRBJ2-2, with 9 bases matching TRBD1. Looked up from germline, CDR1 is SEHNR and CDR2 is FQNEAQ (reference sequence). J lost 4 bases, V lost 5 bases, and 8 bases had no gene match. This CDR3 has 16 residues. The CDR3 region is CASSTRRDRVTGELFF. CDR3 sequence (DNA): TGTGCCAGCAGCACCCGACGGGACAGGGTCACCGGGGAGCTGTTTTTT.

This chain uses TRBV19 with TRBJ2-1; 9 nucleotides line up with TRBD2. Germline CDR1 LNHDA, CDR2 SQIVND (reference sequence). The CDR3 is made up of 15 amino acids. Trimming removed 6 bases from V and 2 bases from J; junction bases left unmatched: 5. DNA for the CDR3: TGTGCCAGTAGCCAAGTAGCGGGGGCCTACAATGAGCAGTTCTTC. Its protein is CASSQVAGAYNEQFF.

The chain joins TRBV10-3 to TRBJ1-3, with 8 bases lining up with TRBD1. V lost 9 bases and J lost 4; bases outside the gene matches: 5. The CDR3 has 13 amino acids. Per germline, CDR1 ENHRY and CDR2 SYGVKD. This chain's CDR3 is CAITTGEGNTIYF. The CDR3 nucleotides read TGTGCCATTACGACAGGGGAAGGAAACACCATATATTTT.

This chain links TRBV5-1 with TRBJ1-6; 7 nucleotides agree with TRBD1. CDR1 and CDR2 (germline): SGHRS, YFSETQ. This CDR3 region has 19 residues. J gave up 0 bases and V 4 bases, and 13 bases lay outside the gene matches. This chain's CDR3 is CASSREAGTESSYNSPLHF. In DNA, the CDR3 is TGCGCCAGCAGCAGAGAAGCCGGGACAGAGAGCTCCTATAATTCACCCCTCCACTTT.

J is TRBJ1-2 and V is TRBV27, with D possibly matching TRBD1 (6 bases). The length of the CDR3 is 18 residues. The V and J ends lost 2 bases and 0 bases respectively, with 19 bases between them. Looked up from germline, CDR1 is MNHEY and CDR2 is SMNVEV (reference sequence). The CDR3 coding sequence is TGTGCCAGCAGTTTAAGGGGGGGGCAAGGTGTTCCTAACTATGGCTACACCTTC. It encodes CASSLRGGQGVPNYGYTF.

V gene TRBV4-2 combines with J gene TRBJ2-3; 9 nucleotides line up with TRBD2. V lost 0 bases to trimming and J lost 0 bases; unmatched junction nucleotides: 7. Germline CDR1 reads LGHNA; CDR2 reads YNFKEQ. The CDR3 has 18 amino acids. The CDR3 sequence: CASSQDPQAGGSTDTQYF. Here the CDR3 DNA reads TGTGCCAGCAGCCAAGACCCCCAAGCGGGGGGTAGCACAGATACGCAGTATTTT.

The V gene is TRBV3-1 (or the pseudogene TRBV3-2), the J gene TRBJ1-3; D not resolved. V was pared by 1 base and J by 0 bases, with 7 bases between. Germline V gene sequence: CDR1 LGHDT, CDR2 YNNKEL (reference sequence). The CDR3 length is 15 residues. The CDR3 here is CASSQATGSGNTIYF. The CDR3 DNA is TGTGCCAGCAGCCAAGCGACGGGCTCTGGAAACACCATATATTTT.

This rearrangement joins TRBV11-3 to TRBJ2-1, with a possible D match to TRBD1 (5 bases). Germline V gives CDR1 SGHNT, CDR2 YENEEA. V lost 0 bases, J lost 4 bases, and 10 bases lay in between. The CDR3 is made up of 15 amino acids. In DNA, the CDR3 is TGTGCCAGCAGCTTAGATATGGCAGGGTACAATGAGCAGTTCTTC. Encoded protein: CASSLDMAGYNEQFF.

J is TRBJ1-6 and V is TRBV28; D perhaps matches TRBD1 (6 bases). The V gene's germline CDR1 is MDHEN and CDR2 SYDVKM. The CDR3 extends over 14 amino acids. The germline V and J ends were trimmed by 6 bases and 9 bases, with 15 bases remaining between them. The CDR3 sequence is CASSLQGGGSPLHF. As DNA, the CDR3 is TGTGCCAGCAGCTTACAGGGAGGTGGTTCACCCCTCCACTTT.

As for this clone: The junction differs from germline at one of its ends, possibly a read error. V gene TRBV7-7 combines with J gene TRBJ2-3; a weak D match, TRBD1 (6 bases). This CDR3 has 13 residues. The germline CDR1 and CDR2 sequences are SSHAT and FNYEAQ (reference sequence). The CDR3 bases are TGTGCTAGCAGCAACAGGGACAAGCATACGCAGTATTTT. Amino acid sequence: CASSNRDKHTQYF.

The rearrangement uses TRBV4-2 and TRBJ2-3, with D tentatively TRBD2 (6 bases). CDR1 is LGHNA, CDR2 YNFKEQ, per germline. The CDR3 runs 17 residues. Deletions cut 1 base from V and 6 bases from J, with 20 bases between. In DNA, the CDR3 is TGTGCCAGCAGCCAAGCGGCATGGACTACCCCCGCGGATACGCAGTATTTT. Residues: CASSQAAWTTPADTQYF.

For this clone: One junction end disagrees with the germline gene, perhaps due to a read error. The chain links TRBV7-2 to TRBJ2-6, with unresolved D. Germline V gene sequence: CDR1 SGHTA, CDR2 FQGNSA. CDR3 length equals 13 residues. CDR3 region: CASSPSVANVLTF. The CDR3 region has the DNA TGTGCCAGCAGCCCCTCTGTGGCCAACGTCCTGACTTTC.

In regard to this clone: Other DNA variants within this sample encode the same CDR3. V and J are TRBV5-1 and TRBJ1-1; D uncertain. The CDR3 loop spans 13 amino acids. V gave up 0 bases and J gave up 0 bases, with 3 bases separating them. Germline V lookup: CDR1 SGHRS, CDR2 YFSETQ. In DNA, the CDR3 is TGCGCCAGCAGCTTGGGAGTGAACACTGAAGCTTTCTTT. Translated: CASSLGVNTEAFF.

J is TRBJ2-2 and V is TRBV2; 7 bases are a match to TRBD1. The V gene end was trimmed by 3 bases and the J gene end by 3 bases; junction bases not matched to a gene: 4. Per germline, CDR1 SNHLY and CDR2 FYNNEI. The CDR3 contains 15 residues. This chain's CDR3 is CASSERQGDTGELFF. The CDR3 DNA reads TGTGCCAGCAGTGAGCGGCAGGGGGACACCGGGGAGCTGTTTTTT.

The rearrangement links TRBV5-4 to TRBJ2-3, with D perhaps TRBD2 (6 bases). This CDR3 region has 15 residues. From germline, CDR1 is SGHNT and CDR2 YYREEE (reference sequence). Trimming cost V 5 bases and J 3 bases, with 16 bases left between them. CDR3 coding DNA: TGTGCCAGCAGTCAGAAACGGGGGAATACAGATACGCAGTATTTT. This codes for CASSQKRGNTDTQYF.